The source of this TCR beta chain is a study of blood T cell repertoires in COVID-19. Across the whole study: The samples span acute and convalescent COVID-19 from the United States, Italy and Spain. The cDNA or gDNA used as material had been derived from T cells, B-cell-depleted T cells, or PBMCs.

Sequencing used immunoSEQ multiplex PCR; TCRdb keeps in-frame clones, though not all of them. The repertoire includes more than 100,000 clones, approximately 84% of them detected once, and about an eighth sits in the top ten. Sequencing was performed on peripheral blood. The sequence derives from a human donor in a cohort sampled during active or convalescent COVID-19.

This CDR3 reads CASSRSGGDYGYTF. The CDR3 DNA is TGTGCCAGCAGTCGTTCCGGGGGAGATTATGGCTACACCTTC. The chain has TRBV27 and TRBJ1-2; D might be TRBD1 (5 bases). The CDR3 totals 14 residues. The germline gives CDR1 MNHEY, CDR2 SMNVEV (reference sequence). V lost 5 bases to trimming and J lost 5 bases, with 15 bases between them.